These T cell receptor beta chains were read from a single sample in a study of identical twins. TCRdb called the 5' RACE reads again in MiXCR, with one record for every CDR3 protein. The top ten clones hold around 1.6% of a sample with about 920,000 distinct CDR3 sequences, about 12% of them seen once. This sample also belongs to another study, concerning yellow fever vaccine responses in identical twins.

Sequencing was carried out using PBMCs. These receptors came from a young woman in good health. Each CDR3 is given with its conserved first and last residue. The D gene is left open where the match is weak. Clone size is shown for a subset of rows, as once, few, many or a class of expanded clone.

TRBV2	TRBD2	-	TRBJ2-7	TGTGCCAGCAGTGAAAAGCGGGGGTCCTACGAGCAGTACTTC	CASSEKRGSYEQYF
TRBV6-5	TRBD2	few	TRBJ2-1	TGTGCCAGCAGTTACTCGCCAACCGGGACTAATAATGAGCAGTTCTTC	CASSYSPTGTNNEQFF
TRBV7-2	-	-	TRBJ2-7	TGTGCCAGCAGCTGCCCCCATATGGGGAGCTACGAGCAGTACTTC	CASSCPHMGSYEQYF
TRBV10-3	-	many	TRBJ2-1	TGTGCCATCAGTGAATCGAGCAGGGGGGGTAATGAGCAGTTCTTC	CAISESSRGGNEQFF
TRBV21-1	-	-	TRBJ2-1	TGTGCCAGCAGCTCGAGAGCGGATGAGCAGTTCTTC	CASSSRADEQFF
TRBV29-1	-	many	TRBJ1-1	TGCAGCGCTTCCAGGGTCGATGTGACTGAAGCTTTCTTT	CSASRVDVTEAFF
TRBV7-8	TRBD2	few	TRBJ2-1	TGTGCCAGCAGCCGACCCGGGACTAGCGGGAGGGGGAGCTCCTACAATGAGCAGTTCTTC	CASSRPGTSGRGSSYNEQFF
TRBV7-8	TRBD2	-	TRBJ2-1	TGTGCCAGCAGGCTATCCCGGGGGGGGTCTTTGAATGAGCAGTTCTTC	CASRLSRGGSLNEQFF
TRBV20-1	-	many	TRBJ2-3	TGCAGTGCTGGCGGCGGGGTGGGCACAGATACGCAGTATTTT	CSAGGGVGTDTQYF
TRBV4-1	TRBD1	many	TRBJ1-1	TGCGCCAGCAGCCAGCCGTACCGGGACAGGGCCACTGAAGCTTTCTTT	CASSQPYRDRATEAFF
TRBV4-1	TRBD2	few	TRBJ2-7	TGCGCCAGCAGCCAAGATCGTCGGGGGGGACACTCGTCCTACGAGCAGTACTTC	CASSQDRRGGHSSYEQYF
TRBV10-1	-	few	TRBJ2-7	TGCGCCAGCAGTGAGTCGGCTAGCCCCTACGAGCAGTACTTC	CASSESASPYEQYF
TRBV12-3/TRBV12-4	-	-	TRBJ2-3	TGTGCCAGCAGCGCCCGTGACAGAGGAGGCACAGATACGCAGTATTTT	CASSARDRGGTDTQYF
TRBV29-1	-	many	TRBJ2-1	TGCAGCGTAGCGAACAATGAGCAGTTCTTC	CSVANNEQFF
TRBV18	-	-	TRBJ2-3	TGTGCCAGCTCACCACCCGGGAATCCCACAGATACGCAGTATTTT	CASSPPGNPTDTQYF
TRBV6-1	-	many	TRBJ2-1	TGTGCCAGCAGTCGGGGGGGCAGGGGGCTAACAAAGAATGAGCAGTTCTTC	CASSRGGRGLTKNEQFF
TRBV20-1	TRBD1	-	TRBJ2-1	TGCAGTGCTAGACTGGACAGGGGCACCTACAATGAGCAGTTCTTC	CSARLDRGTYNEQFF
TRBV29-1	-	many	TRBJ1-1	TGCAGCGCCCCGTCGAATACTCAAGCTTTCTTT	CSAPSNTQAFF
TRBV12-3/TRBV12-4	-	few	TRBJ2-2	TGTGCCATCTGTTTACCTAGTAGTCCCCGACCAAACACCGGGGAGCTGTTTTTT	CAICLPSSPRPNTGELFF
TRBV11-3	TRBD2	-	TRBJ2-1	TGTGCCAGCAGCCCTACAGCGGGGGCCTACAATGAGCAGTTCTTC	CASSPTAGAYNEQFF
TRBV29-1	-	-	TRBJ2-3	TGCAGCGTTGAAGATCCCAGCGACTGGAGCACAGATACGCAGTATTTT	CSVEDPSDWSTDTQYF
TRBV3-1	-	-	TRBJ2-3	TGTGCCAGCAGCATGGGGCCCAGCACAGATACGCAGTATTTT	CASSMGPSTDTQYF
TRBV7-9	TRBD2	few	TRBJ2-1	TGTGCCAGCAGCCCTATTTTCGGAGCGGGAACCTACAATGAGCAGTTCTTC	CASSPIFGAGTYNEQFF
TRBV28	-	few	TRBJ2-3	TGTGCCAGCAGTTTATTATCGCTGGGGGGCGGGAGCACAGATACGCAGTATTTT	CASSLLSLGGGSTDTQYF
TRBV24-1	TRBD2	-	TRBJ2-1	TGTGCCACCAGTGTTAGCGGGATAGGAAAGGAGCAGTTCTTC	CATSVSGIGKEQFF
TRBV11-2	TRBD1	few	TRBJ1-2	TGTGCCAGCAGCCACACCACCTGGACAGGGCCGCTGCCTGGTGGCTACACCTTC	CASSHTTWTGPLPGGYTF
TRBV18	TRBD1	-	TRBJ2-5	TGTGCCAGCTCACCGGGGGGACAGGTCATTCAAGAGACCCAGTACTTC	CASSPGGQVIQETQYF